This passage covers 29 T cell receptor beta chains from one sample sequenced in a study of healthy donors' naive CD4 and CD8 T cells. A linear amplification protocol produced the TCR libraries from about 450 ng of total RNA. TCRdb ran MiXCR on the reads and lists one entry per CDR3 protein. The data show approximately 180,000 distinct CDR3 sequences, 74% seen once. The sample taken for sequencing was naive CD4+ and CD8+ T cells sorted from blood, pooled from several donors. The receptors were gathered from a pool of human donors in good health; the sample pools cells from several healthy donors.

The V call is TRBV27, the J call TRBJ1-1; unclear D gene. This CDR3 is 15 amino acids long. Trimming removed 4 bases from V and 1 base from J, with 13 bases in between. CDR1 MNHEY and CDR2 SMNVEV come from the germline V gene (reference sequence). The CDR3: CASSSYQRWNTEAFF. As DNA, the CDR3 is TGTGCCAGCAGTTCCTACCAAAGATGGAACACTGAAGCTTTCTTT.

V is TRBV19 and J is TRBJ2-1, with 9 bases aligning to TRBD1. Germline V lookup: CDR1 LNHDA, CDR2 SQIVND (reference sequence). V lost 3 bases to trimming and J lost 5 bases; unmatched junction nucleotides: 5. The CDR3 totals 15 residues. This chain's CDR3 is CASSMGTGLDNEQFF. Written as DNA, the CDR3 is TGTGCCAGTAGTATGGGGACAGGGCTAGACAATGAGCAGTTCTTC.

This clonotype was counted between two and nine times. V gene TRBV10-3 combines with J gene TRBJ2-5; 8 bases match TRBD2. CDR3 size: 12 residues. V shed 8 bases and J 8 bases; nucleotides not matched to a gene: 7. Germline CDR1 and CDR2: ENHRY and SYGVKD. The CDR3 sequence is CAIGTSGETQYF. The CDR3 bases are TGTGCCATCGGGACTAGTGGGGAAACCCAGTACTTC.

There are a few counts of this clonotype. V usage is TRBV19 and J usage is TRBJ2-1; TRBD1 or TRBD2 may be the D gene (5 bases each). CDR3 length: 13 residues. The germline V and J ends were trimmed by 3 bases and 10 bases, with 13 bases remaining between them. CDR1 and CDR2 from the germline V gene are LNHDA and SQIVND (reference sequence). The CDR3 DNA is TGTGCCAGTAGTATGCAAGGGGACGAGGAGCAGTTCTTC. The encoded protein is CASSMQGDEEQFF.

V and J are TRBV29-1 and TRBJ2-7; maybe TRBD1 (7 bases). This CDR3 contains 13 residues. Germline CDR1 and CDR2: SQVTM and ANQGSEA. Trimming removed 2 bases at V and 2 bases at J, with 10 bases between. The CDR3 sequence is CSVEPRGAYEQYF. The CDR3 DNA is TGCAGCGTTGAACCCAGGGGGGCCTACGAGCAGTACTTC.

J is TRBJ1-5 and V is TRBV6-5, with no clear D. CDR3 length equals 13 residues. Germline CDR1 is MNHEY and CDR2 is SVGAGI. V lost 8 bases to trimming and J lost 2 bases, with 10 bases between them. The CDR3 bases are TGTGCCAGCGGGAGGTTGGGCAATCAGCCCCAGCATTTT. This sequence encodes CASGRLGNQPQHF.

The chain recombines TRBV2 with TRBJ2-7; possible D gene TRBD1, 6 bases. The germline CDR1 and CDR2 sequences are SNHLY and FYNNEI. The CDR3 length is 13 residues. V was trimmed by 8 bases and J by 4 bases, leaving 15 bases between them. The CDR3 reads CASGKTGAYEQYF. The CDR3 DNA is TGTGCCAGCGGTAAGACAGGAGCTTACGAGCAGTACTTC.

This chain's CDR3 is CSARSQREVEQYF. The CDR3 region has the DNA TGCAGTGCTAGAAGCCAGCGGGAGGTGGAGCAGTACTTC. The chain joins TRBV20-1 to TRBJ2-7; TRBD2 matches 9 bases. J was trimmed by 7 bases and V by 2 bases; bases with no gene match: 6. CDR1 DFQATT and CDR2 SNEGSKA come from the germline V gene (reference sequence). The CDR3 loop spans 13 amino acids.

The chain is built from TRBV20-1 and TRBJ2-3; D not resolved. The CDR3 covers 15 residues. Germline values: CDR1 DFQATT, CDR2 SNEGSKA (reference sequence). The ends were cut back, 8 bases at V and 0 bases at J, with 18 bases in the middle. CDR3 in DNA: TGCAGTACCTCTAAAGCGTGGCCTAGCACAGATACGCAGTATTTT. Translated, it gives CSTSKAWPSTDTQYF.

The chain has TRBV19 and TRBJ2-4, with a tentative D call TRBD1 (5 bases). V dropped 6 bases and J dropped 0 bases, with 9 bases sitting between them. Germline-derived CDR1 and CDR2 are LNHDA and SQIVND (reference sequence). The CDR3 contains 14 residues. This CDR3 reads CASRDNLAKNIQYF. Written as DNA, the CDR3 is TGTGCCAGTAGGGACAATCTAGCCAAAAACATTCAGTACTTC. The full variable domain, in which reference TRBV19 and TRBJ2-4 provide the parts outside the CDR3, is DGGITQSPKYLFRKEGQNVTLSCEQNLNHDAMYWYRQDPGQGLRLIYYSQIVNDFQKGDIAEGYSVSREKKESFPLTVTSAQKNPTAFYLCASRDNLAKNIQYFGAGTRLSVL.

The rearrangement joins TRBV29-1 to TRBJ2-1; weak D call: TRBD2 (5 bases). V was pared by 5 bases and J by 3 bases, with 20 bases between. Germline V gives CDR1 SQVTM, CDR2 ANQGSEA. This CDR3 is built from 16 residues. CDR3 sequence (DNA): TGCAGCGTTCAAGGCCACGGGGAAAGTTTCTACAATGAGCAGTTCTTC. Its protein is CSVQGHGESFYNEQFF.

The chain is built from TRBV27 and TRBJ2-2, with a weak D call TRBD1 (5 bases). The CDR3 is 13 residues long. CDR1 is MNHEY and CDR2 is SMNVEV in the germline V gene (reference sequence). V was shortened by 5 bases and J by 6 bases, with 10 bases between the two germline ends. The CDR3 sequence: CASSPARAGELFF. The CDR3 region has the DNA TGTGCCAGCAGTCCGGCCAGGGCCGGGGAGCTGTTTTTT.

This clonotype was picked up a small number of times. The chain is built from TRBV25-1 and TRBJ1-1, with D unresolved. CDR1 and CDR2 from the germline V gene are MGHDK and SYGVNS. The CDR3 runs to 13 residues. The V gene lost 3 bases and the J gene lost 3 bases, with 8 bases spanning the gap. The CDR3 loop is CASSDRTYTEAFF. Here the CDR3 DNA reads TGTGCCAGCAGTGATAGGACGTACACTGAAGCTTTCTTT.

The chain links TRBV5-6 to TRBJ2-7; weak D call: TRBD1 (5 bases). CDR1 and CDR2 from the germline V gene are SGHDT and YYEEEE. CDR3 size: 15 residues. The ends were cut back, 4 bases at V and 4 bases at J, with 18 bases in the middle. The CDR3 nucleotides read TGTGCCAGCAGCAAGGACACCCCGCTAACTTACGAGCAGTACTTC. Translating it yields CASSKDTPLTYEQYF.

This clonotype was observed a few times. This rearrangement joins TRBV24-1 to TRBJ2-1; 11 bases are a match to TRBD2. The germline V gene encodes CDR1 KGHDR and CDR2 SFDVKD. V shed 4 bases, J shed 5 bases, and the junction held 3 bases outside the gene matches. CDR3 size: 15 residues. Here the CDR3 reads CATSDPSGRNNEQFF. The CDR3 region has the DNA TGTGCCACCAGTGACCCTAGCGGGAGGAACAATGAGCAGTTCTTC.

This clonotype was recorded only once. This chain connects TRBV5-1 to TRBJ1-1, with 8 positions matching TRBD1. Germline trimming cut 3 bases from V and 2 bases from J; bases unmatched to any gene: 3. This CDR3 is built from 14 residues. CDR1 is SGHRS and CDR2 is YFSETQ in the germline V gene. The CDR3 region has the DNA TGCGCCAGCAGCTCCGGACAGGGAAACACTGAAGCTTTCTTT. Amino acid sequence: CASSSGQGNTEAFF.

This CDR3 is CSVVEIWYGYTF. Written as DNA, the CDR3 is TGCAGCGTTGTAGAGATATGGTATGGCTACACCTTC. The rearrangement links TRBV29-1 to TRBJ1-2, with D uncertain. Between the trimmed V and J ends, which lost 4 bases and 5 bases, there was a span of 11 bases. The CDR3 totals 12 residues. CDR1 is SQVTM and CDR2 is ANQGSEA in the germline V gene.

Of note for this clonotype: One end of the junction does not line up with germline, which may come from a read error. V usage is TRBV5-1 and J usage is TRBJ2-5; a weak D match, TRBD2 (6 bases). The CDR3 has 17 amino acids. The germline gives CDR1 SGHRS, CDR2 YFSETQ. CDR3 in amino acids: CASSWTPDGGAGETQYF. The CDR3 coding sequence is TGTGCCAGCAGCTGGACGCCTGACGGCGGGGCAGGGGAGACCCAGTACTTC. Full variable domain (missing parts from reference TRBV5-1 and TRBJ2-5): KAGVTQTPRYLIKTRGQQVTLSCSPISGHRSVSWYQQTPGQGLQFLFEYFSETQRNKGNFPGRFSGRQFSNSRSEMNVSTLELGDSALYLCASSWTPDGGAGETQYFGPGTRLLVL.

This clonotype was detected only a few times. The V call is TRBV29-1, the J call TRBJ2-7; 10 nucleotides line up with TRBD1. The junction had 7 bases not matched to a gene; V was cut back by 4 bases and J by 4 bases. The germline gives CDR1 SQVTM, CDR2 ANQGSEA. The length of the CDR3 is 14 residues. The CDR3 loop reads CSVAGGQGEYEQYF. The DNA of the CDR3 is TGCAGCGTTGCTGGCGGACAGGGGGAGTACGAGCAGTACTTC.

The sample holds a few counts of this clonotype. This chain joins TRBV5-4 and TRBJ2-1; 8 nucleotides line up with TRBD2. Germline loops: CDR1 SGHNT, CDR2 YYREEE (reference sequence). The CDR3 loop spans 15 amino acids. V was pared by 4 bases and J by 7 bases, with 10 bases of the junction left unmatched. CDR3 in DNA: TGTGCCAGCAGCCATCCCACTAGCGGTGGGAATGAGCAGTTCTTC. This codes for CASSHPTSGGNEQFF.

The CDR3 loop reads CASSEAPSSYNEQFF. CDR3 coding DNA: TGTGCCAGCAGTGAAGCCCCAAGCTCCTACAATGAGCAGTTCTTC. The chain has TRBV6-1 and TRBJ2-1; the D is unclear. Trimming took off 0 bases at V and 0 bases at J, with 6 bases between the two ends. The CDR3 is made up of 15 amino acids. CDR1 MNHNS and CDR2 SASEGT come from the germline V gene.

V and J are TRBV15 and TRBJ1-1, with TRBD1 matching over 7 bases. CDR3 size: 16 residues. The germline V gene encodes CDR1 LNHNV and CDR2 YYDKDF (reference sequence). V was clipped by 1 base and J by 0 bases; unmatched bases: 5. The CDR3, as DNA: TGTGCCACCAGCAGAGGCCCGACAGGGATGAACACTGAAGCTTTCTTT. This encodes CATSRGPTGMNTEAFF.

The chain employs TRBV7-8 and TRBJ1-3; no reliable D call. Deletions cut 5 bases from V and 3 bases from J, with 8 bases between. Germline V gene data show CDR1 as SGHVS and CDR2 as FQNEAQ. This CDR3 comprises 13 residues. This CDR3 reads CASSVRGGNTIYF. The CDR3 nucleotides are TGTGCCAGCAGCGTCCGGGGTGGAAACACCATATATTTT.

V usage is TRBV7-8 and J usage is TRBJ1-1, with 7 bases fitting TRBD1. V lost 5 bases, J lost 8 bases, and 8 bases stayed unmatched. The CDR3 has 13 amino acids. Germline values: CDR1 SGHVS, CDR2 FQNEAQ. This CDR3 is CASSLRQGHEAFF. In DNA form, the CDR3 reads TGTGCCAGCAGCCTTAGACAGGGACACGAAGCTTTCTTT.

This clonotype was recorded only once. The chain combines TRBV5-5 with TRBJ1-2; weak D call: TRBD1 (5 bases). The V end was cut by 5 bases, the J end by 4 bases, with 18 bases between. From germline, CDR1 is SGHKS and CDR2 YYEKEE (reference sequence). The CDR3 length is 15 residues. The CDR3 reads CASREGVPGPYGYTF. For the CDR3, the DNA is TGTGCCAGCAGGGAAGGGGTTCCAGGGCCCTATGGCTACACCTTC.

This chain links TRBV29-1 with TRBJ2-7; TRBD1 matches 7 bases. The CDR3 consists of 13 residues. Germline assignment: CDR1 SQVTM and CDR2 ANQGSEA. Trimming at V came to 5 bases and at J to 0 bases, leaving 4 bases not matched to a gene. In nucleotides, the CDR3 is TGCAGCGTTAGGGCAGGGGGCTCCTACGAGCAGTACTTC. Translated: CSVRAGGSYEQYF.

This chain uses TRBV19 with TRBJ2-6, with D perhaps matching TRBD1 (5 bases). V shed 6 bases and J shed 4 bases, with 16 bases lying between them. Germline V gives CDR1 LNHDA, CDR2 SQIVND (reference sequence). There are 16 residues in the CDR3. For the CDR3, the DNA is TGTGCCAGTAGCCGCGCTAGGGGAACCGGGGCCAACGTCCTGACTTTC. It specifies CASSRARGTGANVLTF.

The chain links TRBV24-1 to TRBJ1-5; D remains ambiguous. This CDR3 is built from 14 residues. Germline assignment: CDR1 KGHDR and CDR2 SFDVKD. With 9 bases removed from V and 2 bases from J, the gap between germline ends came to 13 bases. The CDR3 loop is CATGSQQGNQPQHF. The CDR3 DNA follows: TGTGCCACCGGGAGCCAGCAGGGCAATCAGCCCCAGCATTTT.

This clonotype was seen once. CDR3 DNA sequence: TGCGCCAGCAGCCAACCGGGCCTCTACGTCGGGGAGCTGTTTTTT. Protein: CASSQPGLYVGELFF. This sequence joins TRBV4-1 and TRBJ2-2; no clear D gene. The V end was cut by 2 bases, the J end by 7 bases, with 14 bases between. The CDR3 extends over 15 amino acids. Germline V CDR1 and CDR2: MGHRA, YSYEKL.